This T cell receptor (beta chain) was captured in a study of shared clonotypes between healthy human individuals. Clones were read by immunoSEQ multiplex PCR, and TCRdb kept only the in-frame ones, dropping some. The table shows 1.4 million or so clones, with about 98.5% occurring only once. CDR3 length: 14 amino acids. Germline loops: CDR1 LGHNA, CDR2 YSLEER. Trimming took 6 bases from V and 3 from J, leaving 14 bases between them. The clonotype originates from a man aged 25-40 years in good health. The source material was naive CD4+ T cells sorted from blood. The subset here: CD45RA+ positively selected. This chain links TRBV4-3 with TRBJ1-1; a possible D gene is TRBD1 (5 bases). CDR3 loop: CASSKTGPDTEAFF. DNA of the CDR3: TGCGCCAGCAGTAAAACAGGTCCTGACACTGAAGCTTTCTTT.